The rows below give T cell receptor beta chains drawn from one sample of a study of shared clonotypes between healthy human individuals. TCRdb keeps only in-frame clones here, not all; method: immunoSEQ multiplex PCR. The table records 1,400,000 or so clones, around 98.5% of them present only once. The sequencing input was naive CD4+ T cells sorted from blood. Receptors originate from a man aged 25 to 45 in good health. CDR3s include the opening cysteine and the closing phenylalanine or tryptophan. The order of the fields is V gene, J gene, clone size, CDR3 protein. Some rows have no size entry. The others give once, few or many, or a class for an expanded clone.

v_gene: TRBV28; j_gene: TRBJ2-2; abundance: NA; CDR3aa: CASSLAGPGQGSTGELFF
v_gene: TRBV11-2; j_gene: TRBJ2-3; abundance: NA; CDR3aa: CASSLDHSGTDTQYF
v_gene: TRBV10-2; j_gene: TRBJ1-2; abundance: NA; CDR3aa: CASSLSFSGREHYGYTF
v_gene: TRBV28; j_gene: TRBJ2-5; abundance: NA; CDR3aa: CASSLGQETQYF
v_gene: TRBV2; j_gene: TRBJ2-7; abundance: NA; CDR3aa: CASSEEAADLYEQYF
v_gene: TRBV5-5; j_gene: TRBJ2-7; abundance: NA; CDR3aa: CASRAGTSVSYEQYF
v_gene: TRBV6-5; j_gene: TRBJ2-7; abundance: NA; CDR3aa: CASSYFAGASYEQYF
v_gene: TRBV28; j_gene: TRBJ1-2; abundance: NA; CDR3aa: CASRGSINERDISNYGYTF
v_gene: TRBV19; j_gene: TRBJ2-7; abundance: NA; CDR3aa: CASRTGTSGSYEQYF
v_gene: TRBV28; j_gene: TRBJ2-3; abundance: NA; CDR3aa: CASSSPGVDTQYF
v_gene: TRBV28; j_gene: TRBJ1-2; abundance: once; CDR3aa: CASSVGRFGYTF
v_gene: TRBV5-1; j_gene: TRBJ2-1; abundance: NA; CDR3aa: CASSPFAAGGYNEQFF
v_gene: TRBV7-2; j_gene: TRBJ2-7; abundance: NA; CDR3aa: CASSLVLRGNYEQYF
v_gene: TRBV6-1; j_gene: TRBJ1-2; abundance: NA; CDR3aa: CASSVRTGGRAYGYTF
v_gene: TRBV6-1; j_gene: TRBJ2-2; abundance: NA; CDR3aa: CASSEADTGELFF
v_gene: TRBV6-1; j_gene: TRBJ2-7; abundance: NA; CDR3aa: CASSGRDRGRDEQYF
v_gene: TRBV4-3; j_gene: TRBJ1-2; abundance: NA; CDR3aa: CASSQEIKVYGYTF
v_gene: TRBV18; j_gene: TRBJ2-3; abundance: NA; CDR3aa: CASSPGIGGFTDTQYF
v_gene: TRBV19; j_gene: TRBJ2-7; abundance: NA; CDR3aa: CASSIVGGTSEQYF
v_gene: TRBV9; j_gene: TRBJ1-3; abundance: NA; CDR3aa: CASSVWGDSGNTIYF
v_gene: TRBV11-3; j_gene: TRBJ2-1; abundance: NA; CDR3aa: CASSPDLQTNEQFF
v_gene: TRBV18; j_gene: TRBJ2-1; abundance: NA; CDR3aa: CASSPPRLAGYNEQFF
v_gene: TRBV6-5; j_gene: TRBJ1-1; abundance: NA; CDR3aa: CASSLDRVGRNTEAFF
v_gene: TRBV7-2; j_gene: TRBJ2-5; abundance: NA; CDR3aa: CASNREGYRAETQYF
v_gene: TRBV5-1; j_gene: TRBJ2-7; abundance: NA; CDR3aa: CASSPKGLHEQYF
v_gene: TRBV7-8; j_gene: TRBJ2-3; abundance: NA; CDR3aa: CASSQTGGGTDTQYF
v_gene: TRBV10-1; j_gene: TRBJ2-2; abundance: NA; CDR3aa: CASSTNTNTGELFF
v_gene: TRBV6-5; j_gene: TRBJ2-7; abundance: NA; CDR3aa: CASSYSGLGLFYEQYF
v_gene: TRBV19; j_gene: TRBJ2-7; abundance: NA; CDR3aa: CASSISRADYEQYF
v_gene: TRBV15; j_gene: TRBJ1-2; abundance: NA; CDR3aa: CATDKGKANYGYTF
v_gene: TRBV19; j_gene: TRBJ2-7; abundance: NA; CDR3aa: CASNRLGGEQYF
v_gene: TRBV16; j_gene: TRBJ2-1; abundance: NA; CDR3aa: CASSQSQLAGGYNEQFF
v_gene: TRBV11-2; j_gene: TRBJ2-1; abundance: NA; CDR3aa: CASSYTTSGRAYEQFF
v_gene: TRBV18; j_gene: TRBJ1-5; abundance: NA; CDR3aa: CASSPTGSSNQPQHF
v_gene: TRBV19; j_gene: TRBJ1-1; abundance: NA; CDR3aa: CASMGGTEAFF
v_gene: TRBV2; j_gene: TRBJ2-7; abundance: NA; CDR3aa: CASRSSGTIYEQYF
v_gene: TRBV5-4; j_gene: TRBJ2-1; abundance: NA; CDR3aa: CASSSLAGGGGEQFF
v_gene: TRBV29-1; j_gene: TRBJ2-3; abundance: NA; CDR3aa: CSAIADSTDTQYF
v_gene: TRBV4-3; j_gene: TRBJ2-5; abundance: NA; CDR3aa: CASSQDLRETQYF
v_gene: TRBV5-1; j_gene: TRBJ2-7; abundance: NA; CDR3aa: CASSLQHEQYF
v_gene: TRBV2; j_gene: TRBJ2-1; abundance: NA; CDR3aa: CASRTGGNNEQFF
v_gene: TRBV5-4; j_gene: TRBJ1-3; abundance: NA; CDR3aa: CASSLDMAGNTIYF
v_gene: TRBV5-1; j_gene: TRBJ2-3; abundance: NA; CDR3aa: CASSSGTVTDTQYF
v_gene: TRBV6-1; j_gene: TRBJ2-7; abundance: NA; CDR3aa: CASSEWGEQYF
v_gene: TRBV7-2; j_gene: TRBJ2-1; abundance: once; CDR3aa: CASSSPGWWLADNEQFF
v_gene: TRBV7-3; j_gene: TRBJ1-5; abundance: NA; CDR3aa: CASSARNLRHSNQPQHF
v_gene: TRBV18; j_gene: TRBJ2-6; abundance: NA; CDR3aa: CASSPLGSGANVLTF
v_gene: TRBV27; j_gene: TRBJ2-7; abundance: NA; CDR3aa: CASRVQGTSYEQYF
v_gene: TRBV6-1; j_gene: TRBJ2-7; abundance: NA; CDR3aa: CASSEDGPGTDGFRYEQYF
v_gene: TRBV4-1; j_gene: TRBJ2-7; abundance: NA; CDR3aa: CASSQELWSGPSSYEQYF
v_gene: TRBV5-4; j_gene: TRBJ2-1; abundance: NA; CDR3aa: CASSLGGGSYNEQFF